The clone carrying this T cell receptor beta chain showed up just once. Per the authors' pipeline: Estimation of nucleated cell counts relied on the amplification of reference gene primers. TCRdb keeps only in-frame clones here, not all; method: immunoSEQ multiplex PCR. Clone size and the V and J calls come from that table; the DNA yielded D and trimming. Altogether 130,000 to 150,000 clones are present, roughly 79% being singletons, with the ten largest covering over 7%. These data belong to a study of blood T cell repertoires in COVID-19. Study summary: The United States, Italy and Spain provided the acute and convalescent COVID-19 samples. T cells, B-cell-depleted T cells, or PBMCs provided the cDNA or gDNA that served as material.

CDR3 size: 14 residues. From germline, CDR1 is LNHDA and CDR2 SQIVND (reference sequence). Between the trimmed V and J ends, which lost 4 bases and 8 bases, there was a span of 15 bases. V is TRBV19 and J is TRBJ2-1; possibly TRBD2 for D (5 bases). This TCR was recovered from a man over 45 with active or convalescent COVID-19. The material sequenced was peripheral blood. CDR3 nucleotide sequence: TGTGCCAGTAGTACGGGTCTCATCGGGGATGAGCAGTTCTTC. It yields the protein CASSTGLIGDEQFF.